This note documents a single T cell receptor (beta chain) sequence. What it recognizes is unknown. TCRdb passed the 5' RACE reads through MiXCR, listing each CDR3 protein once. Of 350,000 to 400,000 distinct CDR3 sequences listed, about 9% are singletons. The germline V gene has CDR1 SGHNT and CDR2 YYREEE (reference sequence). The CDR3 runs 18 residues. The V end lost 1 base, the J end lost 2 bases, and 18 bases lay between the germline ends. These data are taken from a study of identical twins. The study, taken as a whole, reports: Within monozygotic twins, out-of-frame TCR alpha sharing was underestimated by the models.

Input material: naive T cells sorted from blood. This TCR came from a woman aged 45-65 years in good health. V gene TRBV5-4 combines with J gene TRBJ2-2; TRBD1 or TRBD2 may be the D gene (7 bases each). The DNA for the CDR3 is TGTGCCAGCAGCTTGTTGGGGGGGAACAGGGGAAACACCGGGGAGCTGTTTTTT. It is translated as CASSLLGGNRGNTGELFF.